This note documents a single T cell receptor beta chain sequence. The entry originates in a study of blood T cell repertoires in COVID-19. Study summary: Samples came from the United States, Italy and Spain, spanning acute and convalescent COVID-19. The analysed material was cDNA or gDNA that came from T cells, B-cell-depleted T cells, or PBMCs.

Using immunoSEQ multiplex PCR, the repertoire was profiled, and TCRdb retains in-frame clones only, with some absent. Altogether almost 200,000 clones are present, around four fifths being singletons, with the ten largest covering roughly 0.91%. Seattle patients were enrolled during active infection and followed longitudinally. The specimen sequenced was peripheral blood. The source of this sequence is a man aged 60-69 years with COVID-19, enrolled during active disease.

CDR3 DNA sequence: TGTGCCAGCAGCCAGCCGGGACCGGCGGGATCACCCCTCCACTTT. Protein: CASSQPGPAGSPLHF. The chain carries TRBV7-9 and TRBJ1-6; possible D gene TRBD1, 5 bases. Germline loops: CDR1 SEHNR, CDR2 FQNEAQ (reference sequence). Trimming left V 5 bases short and J 10 bases short, with 18 bases between. The CDR3 runs 15 residues.